This T cell receptor beta chain was obtained from a study of blood T cell repertoires in COVID-19. Study background: Samples representing acute and convalescent COVID-19 were sourced from the United States, Italy and Spain. T cells, B-cell-depleted T cells, or PBMCs supplied cDNA or gDNA.

The CDR3 spans 13 residues. Deletions cut 6 bases from V and 6 bases from J, with 15 bases between. Germline V gene data show CDR1 as MDHEN and CDR2 as SYDVKM. Seattle participants joined during active infection and were tracked over time. In the study's own analysis: Quantification of nucleated cells was approximated via reference gene primer amplification. Assay: immunoSEQ multiplex PCR; the TCRdb copy retains only in-frame clones and omits some. V, J and clone size are taken as reported in that table, and D and trimming were inferred from the DNA itself. This table holds a few hundred thousand clones, 90% found once.

Sequencing input: peripheral blood. The chain couples TRBV28 to TRBJ2-7; D is perhaps TRBD1 (5 bases). The receptor was derived from a woman aged 25 to 39 with COVID-19, enrolled during active disease. The CDR3 DNA reads as TGTGCCAGCAGCGGCGACAGACCTCTCGAGCAGTACTTC. Its translation: CASSGDRPLEQYF.